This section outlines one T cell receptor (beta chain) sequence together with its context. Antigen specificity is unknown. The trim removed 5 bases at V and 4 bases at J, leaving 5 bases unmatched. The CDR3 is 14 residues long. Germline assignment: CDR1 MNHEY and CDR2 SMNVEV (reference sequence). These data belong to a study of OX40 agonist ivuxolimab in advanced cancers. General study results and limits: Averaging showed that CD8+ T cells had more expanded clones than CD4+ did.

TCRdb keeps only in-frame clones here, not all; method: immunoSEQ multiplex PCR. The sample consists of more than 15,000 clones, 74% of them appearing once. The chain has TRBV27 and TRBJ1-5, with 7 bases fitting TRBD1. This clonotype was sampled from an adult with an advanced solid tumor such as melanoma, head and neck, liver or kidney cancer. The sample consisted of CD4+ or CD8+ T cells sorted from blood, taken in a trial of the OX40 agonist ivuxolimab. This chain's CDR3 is CASSGGQVNQPQHF. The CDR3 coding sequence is TGTGCCAGCAGTGGAGGACAGGTGAATCAGCCCCAGCATTTT.